A single sample is the source of the 24 T cell receptor beta chains below, sequenced in a study of cytotoxic CD8 clonotypes in ibrutinib-treated CLL (dated by TCRdb to the early 2020s). Taken with the paper, the label for time point translates to: progressive disease on ibrutinib. Libraries came from the immunoSEQ multiplex PCR assay. TCRdb re-hosts the immuneACCESS table, in-frame sequences only. Its copies lack some clones; in the studies checked, an unresolved V gene accounts for under half of them, and the cause for the rest is not known. Here the sample has 40,000 or so clones; just over 70% occur a single time. The ten most abundant clones make up about 9.5% of the sample. This sample comprised PBMCs, obtained at disease progression, from a patient treated with ibrutinib. These receptors were taken from a human donor with chronic lymphocytic leukemia.

This clone was recorded only once. This chain uses TRBV5-6 with TRBJ1-2; 7 bases align to TRBD1. V lost 3 bases, J lost 2 bases, and 10 bases stayed unmatched. The CDR3 length is 16 residues. Germline V gene lookup returns CDR1 SGHDT and CDR2 YYEEEE. CDR3 amino acids: CASSSGSGQLNYGYTF. In DNA, the CDR3 is TGTGCCAGCAGCTCCGGATCGGGACAGCTGAACTATGGCTACACCTTC.

J is TRBJ2-3 and V is TRBV7-6; TRBD2 might be the D (7 bases). This CDR3 contains 15 residues. CDR1 SGHVS and CDR2 FNYEAQ come from the germline V gene. Trimming took 5 bases from V and 4 from J, leaving 16 bases between them. This chain's CDR3 is CASSLGGGGADTQYF. The CDR3 nucleotides read TGTGCCAGCAGCCTAGGAGGGGGAGGGGCAGATACGCAGTATTTT.

The rearrangement uses TRBV6-6 and TRBJ2-5; D possibly matches TRBD1 or TRBD2 (5 bases each). Germline assignment: CDR1 MNHNY and CDR2 SVGAGI (reference sequence). The CDR3 length is 14 residues. The ends were cut back, 5 bases at V and 4 bases at J, with 14 bases in the middle. CDR3 DNA sequence: TGTGCCAGCAGTGACCTAACCGGGGCAGAGACCCAGTACTTC. It is translated as CASSDLTGAETQYF.

The chain joins TRBV7-9 to TRBJ1-3, with a tentative D call TRBD1 (6 bases). From germline, CDR1 is SEHNR and CDR2 FQNEAQ (reference sequence). CDR3 size: 16 residues. V was cut by 1 base and J by 5 bases, with 15 bases left in between. The CDR3 DNA is TGTGCCAGCAGCTTAGAGGGGGGAGAGCCCCGAAACACCATATATTTT. Encoded protein: CASSLEGGEPRNTIYF.

The J gene is TRBJ2-7, the V gene TRBV7-8; D perhaps matches TRBD2 (6 bases). The CDR3 sequence is 15 residues long. Germline CDR1 is SGHVS and CDR2 is FQNEAQ. V dropped 5 bases and J dropped 0 bases, with 14 bases sitting between them. CDR3 residues: CASSLRRVSSYEQYF. CDR3 nucleotide sequence: TGTGCCAGCAGCCTCAGGAGGGTAAGCTCCTACGAGCAGTACTTC.

The table lists this clone with a few counts. The rearrangement links TRBV28 to TRBJ2-7; D remains unclear. The CDR3 runs to 11 residues. Germline loops: CDR1 MDHEN, CDR2 SYDVKM. The germline V and J ends were trimmed by 9 bases and 12 bases, with 18 bases remaining between them. This CDR3 reads CASARGVILYF. CDR3 bases: TGTGCCAGTGCGAGAGGCGTGATACTGTACTTC.

The V and J genes are TRBV4-1 and TRBJ2-7; TRBD2 matches at 8 bases. Germline lookup yields CDR1 MGHRA and CDR2 YSYEKL. V dropped 4 bases and J dropped 2; count of bases not matched to a gene: 13. The CDR3 extends over 17 amino acids. The CDR3 region is CASSRTAAGTSTYEQYF. The CDR3 nucleotides read TGCGCCAGCAGCCGGACTGCGGCCGGGACTAGTACCTACGAGCAGTACTTC.

This clone was seen only a few times. The gene calls are TRBV27 and TRBJ2-7; 8 bases map to TRBD1. The CDR3 is 16 amino acids. With V trimmed by 4 bases and J by 2 bases, 10 bases remained unmatched. Germline V lookup: CDR1 MNHEY, CDR2 SMNVEV (reference sequence). This CDR3 reads CASSSTSGTGTYEQYF. The DNA for the CDR3 is TGTGCCAGCAGTTCGACCTCCGGGACAGGAACCTACGAGCAGTACTTC.

This clone was seen only once. The chain has TRBV28 and TRBJ2-3; D possibly corresponds to TRBD2 (6 bases). The CDR3 is 17 amino acids. Germline values: CDR1 MDHEN, CDR2 SYDVKM. The ends were cut back, 6 bases at V and 0 bases at J, with 19 bases in the middle. The CDR3 region has the DNA TGTGCCAGCAGGTACCTGAAGGGACTTTCTAGCACAGATACGCAGTATTTT. It specifies CASRYLKGLSSTDTQYF.

This rearrangement joins TRBV9 to TRBJ2-3; 7 bases are a match to TRBD1. Germline V gene lookup returns CDR1 SGDLS and CDR2 YYNGEE. J was trimmed by 4 bases and V by 3 bases; bases with no gene match: 2. The CDR3 has 13 amino acids. CDR3 sequence reads: CASSGTGADTQYF. CDR3 coding DNA: TGTGCCAGCAGCGGGACAGGCGCAGATACGCAGTATTTT.

This clone was seen more than once but under ten times. J is TRBJ1-2 and V is TRBV7-9, with 8 bases lining up with TRBD1. The CDR3 is made up of 15 amino acids. CDR1 is SEHNR and CDR2 is FQNEAQ in the germline V gene (reference sequence). J was trimmed by 8 bases and V by 0 bases; bases with no gene match: 8. The CDR3 DNA follows: TGTGCCAGCAGCTTAGCGCAGGGGGCTGCAGCGGGCTACACCTTC. Translated: CASSLAQGAAAGYTF. Full variable domain (rest looked up from reference TRBV7-9 and TRBJ1-2): DTGVSQNPRHKITKRGQNVTFRCDPISEHNRLYWYRQTLGQGPEFLTYFQNEAQLEKSRLLSDRFSAERPKGSFSTLEIQRTEQGDSAMYLCASSLAQGAAAGYTFGSGTRLTVV.

This sequence joins TRBV5-1 and TRBJ2-6, with D possibly TRBD1 on 6 matching bases. V gave up 3 bases and J gave up 5 bases, with 12 bases separating them. CDR1 SGHRS and CDR2 YFSETQ come from the germline V gene. The CDR3 is made up of 15 amino acids. CDR3 bases: TGCGCCAGCAGCTGGGGGCTTGGTAGGGCCAACGTCCTGACTTTC. It is translated as CASSWGLGRANVLTF.

In its sample, this clone was seen once. V and J are TRBV7-3 and TRBJ1-3; D call uncertain. Germline V gene data show CDR1 as SGHTA and CDR2 as FQGTGA. Trimming took 3 bases from V and 0 from J, leaving 24 bases between them. CDR3 length: 20 amino acids. In DNA, the CDR3 is TGTGCCAGCAGCTTTAGGTGCAGTCACACAGTGAATCGCTCTGGAAACACCATATATTTT. It specifies CASSFRCSHTVNRSGNTIYF.

This clone has a handful of counts. This chain connects TRBV5-1 to TRBJ2-7, with TRBD2 identical over 7 bases. V dropped 0 bases and J dropped 6; count of bases not matched to a gene: 6. The germline V gene encodes CDR1 SGHRS and CDR2 YFSETQ. The CDR3 runs 14 residues. The DNA of the CDR3 is TGCGCCAGCAGCTTGGGAGCGGGAAATAGCGAGCAGTACTTC. Protein sequence: CASSLGAGNSEQYF.

This clone was seen a handful of times. The rearrangement uses TRBV14 and TRBJ2-3, with D tentatively TRBD2 (5 bases). CDR1 and CDR2 from the germline V gene are SGHDN and FVKESK. The CDR3 has 13 residues. The V gene lost 3 bases and the J gene lost 10 bases, with 14 bases spanning the gap. In DNA form, the CDR3 reads TGTGCCAGCAGCCAGACCCTGAGGGCATCGCAGTATTTT. It specifies CASSQTLRASQYF.

This chain joins TRBV11-2 and TRBJ2-5; TRBD1 agrees at 7 bases. Per germline, CDR1 SGHAT and CDR2 FQNNGV. The CDR3 length is 14 residues. After removal of 3 bases from V and 5 bases from J, the junction contained 6 bases not matched to a gene. The CDR3 bases are TGTGCCAGCAGCTTTAGACAGGGTATGGAGACCCAGTACTTC. Translating gives CASSFRQGMETQYF.

The gene calls are TRBV6-6 and TRBJ2-3, with a possible D match to TRBD2 (6 bases). CDR1 and CDR2 (germline): MNHNY, SVGAGI (reference sequence). The length of the CDR3 is 16 residues. V dropped 6 bases and J dropped 0 bases, with 16 bases sitting between them. This CDR3 reads CASRRMTGASTDTQYF. The CDR3 region has the DNA TGTGCCAGCAGGAGGATGACGGGAGCTAGCACAGATACGCAGTATTTT.

The table lists this clone with a count of one. The chain employs TRBV2 and TRBJ2-3, with D possibly being TRBD2 (6 bases). V lost 10 bases and J lost 0, with 14 bases in between. CDR1 is SNHLY, CDR2 FYNNEI, per germline. The CDR3 loop spans 14 amino acids. The DNA for the CDR3 is TGTGCCACCCTCACCGGGACTAGCACAGATACGCAGTATTTT. As protein: CATLTGTSTDTQYF. The full variable domain, its missing parts supplied by reference TRBV2 and TRBJ2-3, is EPEVTQTPSHQVTQMGQEVILRCVPISNHLYFYWYRQILGQKVEFLVSFYNNEISEKSEIFDDQFSVERPDGSNFTLKIRSTKLEDSAMYFCATLTGTSTDTQYFGPGTRLTVL.

J is TRBJ2-5 and V is TRBV7-8, with a tentative D call TRBD1 (6 bases). With 1 base removed from V and 3 bases from J, the gap between germline ends came to 9 bases. The CDR3 has 14 residues. Looked up from germline, CDR1 is SGHVS and CDR2 is FQNEAQ. In DNA, the CDR3 is TGTGCCAGCAGCTTAGTGTGGACAGAAGAGACCCAGTACTTC. Translating it yields CASSLVWTEETQYF.

This clone was picked up one time. The gene calls are TRBV5-6 and TRBJ2-2; D remains unclear. The CDR3 has 15 amino acids. The V gene lost 1 base and the J gene lost 2 bases, with 9 bases spanning the gap. Germline V gene data show CDR1 as SGHDT and CDR2 as YYEEEE. In DNA form, the CDR3 reads TGTGCCAGCAGCTTGTGGGTTCTCAACACCGGGGAGCTGTTTTTT. Its translation: CASSLWVLNTGELFF.

This clone is judged medium-sized. Since the CDR3 does not end with the conserved phenylalanine or tryptophan, this likely comes from a read error. No DNA is shown, since the ends of the CDR3 on it are uncertain; the CDR3 is the one TCRdb lists. V and J are TRBV6-1 and TRBJ1-3. The CDR3 numbers 12 amino acids, ends counted. The germline gives CDR1 MNHNS, CDR2 SASEGT. CDR3 protein: CASSEAQRERGL.

The rearrangement joins TRBV30 to TRBJ1-2; maybe TRBD1 (5 bases). Germline loops: CDR1 GTSNPN, CDR2 SVGIG (reference sequence). This CDR3 is 15 amino acids long. Trimming removed 8 bases from V and 7 bases from J, with 26 bases in between. Here the CDR3 reads CAVTSVGLGDGGYTF. CDR3 nucleotides: TGTGCCGTAACCTCTGTCGGGCTAGGGGATGGTGGCTACACCTTC.

V is TRBV6-1 and J is TRBJ1-1, with TRBD1 as a possible D gene (5 bases). Germline V lookup: CDR1 MNHNS, CDR2 SASEGT. Trimming stripped 4 bases from V and 0 bases from J, with 9 bases between. CDR3 length: 14 amino acids. The DNA for the CDR3 is TGTGCCAGCAGTGGCCCAGGGTTGAACACTGAAGCTTTCTTT. This translates into CASSGPGLNTEAFF.

V is TRBV10-1 and J is TRBJ2-7; 9 bases map to TRBD2. The CDR3 is 14 residues long. With 3 bases clipped from V and 2 bases from J, the junction kept 2 bases outside the gene matches. Germline V lookup: CDR1 WNHNN, CDR2 SYGVQD (reference sequence). In nucleotides, the CDR3 is TGCGCCAGCAGTGACCAGCGGGGGGCCTACGAGCAGTACTTC. Protein: CASSDQRGAYEQYF.